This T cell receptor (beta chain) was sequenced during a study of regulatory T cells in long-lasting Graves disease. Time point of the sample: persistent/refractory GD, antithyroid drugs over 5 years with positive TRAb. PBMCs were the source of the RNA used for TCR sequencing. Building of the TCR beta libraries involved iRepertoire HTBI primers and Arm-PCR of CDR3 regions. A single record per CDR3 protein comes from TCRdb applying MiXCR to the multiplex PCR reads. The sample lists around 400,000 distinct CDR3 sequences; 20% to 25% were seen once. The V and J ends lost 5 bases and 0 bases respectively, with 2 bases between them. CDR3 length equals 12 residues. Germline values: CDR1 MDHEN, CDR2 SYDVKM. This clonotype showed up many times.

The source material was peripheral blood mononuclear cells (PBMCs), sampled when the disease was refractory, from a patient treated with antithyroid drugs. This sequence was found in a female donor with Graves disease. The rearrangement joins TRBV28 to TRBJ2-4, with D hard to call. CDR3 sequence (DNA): TGTGCCAGCAGTGTAGCCAAAAACATTCAGTACTTC. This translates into CASSVAKNIQYF. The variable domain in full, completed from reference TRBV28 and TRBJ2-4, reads DVKVTQSSRYLVKRTGEKVFLECVQDMDHENMFWYRQDPGLGLRLIYFSYDVKMKEKGDIPEGYSVSREKKERFSLILESASTNQTSMYLCASSVAKNIQYFGAGTRLSVL.